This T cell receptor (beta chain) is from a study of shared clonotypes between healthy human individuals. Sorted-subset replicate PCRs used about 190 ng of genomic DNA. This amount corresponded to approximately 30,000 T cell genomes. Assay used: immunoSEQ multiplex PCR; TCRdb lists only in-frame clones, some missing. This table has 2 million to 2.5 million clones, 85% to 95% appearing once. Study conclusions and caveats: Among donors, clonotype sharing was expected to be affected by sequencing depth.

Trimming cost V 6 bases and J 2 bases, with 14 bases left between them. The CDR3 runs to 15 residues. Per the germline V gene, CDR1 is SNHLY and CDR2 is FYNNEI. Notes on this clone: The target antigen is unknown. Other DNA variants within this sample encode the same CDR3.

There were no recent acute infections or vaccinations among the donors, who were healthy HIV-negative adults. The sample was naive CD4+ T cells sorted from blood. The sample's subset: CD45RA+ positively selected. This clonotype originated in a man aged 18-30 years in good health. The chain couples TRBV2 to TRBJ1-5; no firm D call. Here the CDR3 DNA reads TGTGCCAGCAGGAGGGATAGTGGGGGCAATCAGCCCCAGCATTTT. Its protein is CASRRDSGGNQPQHF.